This is a list of T cell receptor beta chains from one sample in a study of T cell responses to AZD1222 COVID-19 vaccine. Generated by immunoSEQ multiplex PCR, the TCRdb table keeps only in-frame clones and is missing some. Of more than 90,000 clones in the sample, more than 85% were seen once. Sequences were derived from peripheral blood, sampled on day 0 of AZD1222 vaccination. The receptors were sampled from an adult in good health. Each CDR3 is given with its conserved first and last residue. A D gene is named only where the DNA matches it firmly. A clone size is listed for some rows: how often the clone was seen (once, few, many), or a class if it is expanded.

cdr3_nt: TGTGCCAGCACAAGGGACTACTCCTACGAGCAGTACTTC
cdr3_aa: CASTRDYSYEQYF
clone_size: NA
j_call: TRBJ2-7
v_call: TRBV12-3/TRBV12-4
d_call: TRBD2
cdr3_length: 13

cdr3_nt: TGTGCCAGCAGCGTCCAGAGATACCGGGACCCTGGCACAGATACGCAGTATTTT
cdr3_aa: CASSVQRYRDPGTDTQYF
clone_size: NA
j_call: TRBJ2-3
v_call: TRBV5-6
d_call: NA
cdr3_length: 18

cdr3_nt: TGTGCCAGCAGTTTAAGCCCTAATTCACCCCTCCACTTT
cdr3_aa: CASSLSPNSPLHF
clone_size: many
j_call: TRBJ1-6
v_call: TRBV28
d_call: NA
cdr3_length: 13

cdr3_nt: TGTGCCAGCAGCCAAGAGTGGGCAGGGAGCAGTAACTATGGCTACACCTTC
cdr3_aa: CASSQEWAGSSNYGYTF
clone_size: NA
j_call: TRBJ1-2
v_call: TRBV4-2
d_call: NA
cdr3_length: 17

cdr3_nt: TGTGCCAGCTCACTCTTGGACAGGGCAAGTAATGAAAAACTGTTTTTT
cdr3_aa: CASSLLDRASNEKLFF
clone_size: NA
j_call: TRBJ1-4
v_call: TRBV18
d_call: TRBD1
cdr3_length: 16

cdr3_nt: TGCGCCAGCAGCTCCGGACTAGCGGCCTACAATGAGCAGTTCTTC
cdr3_aa: CASSSGLAAYNEQFF
clone_size: NA
j_call: TRBJ2-1
v_call: TRBV5-1
d_call: TRBD2
cdr3_length: 15

cdr3_nt: TGTGCCAGCAGCTTAGCGATTTCTGGGGGAGATTCACCCCTCCACTTT
cdr3_aa: CASSLAISGGDSPLHF
clone_size: NA
j_call: TRBJ1-6
v_call: TRBV7-8
d_call: NA
cdr3_length: 16

cdr3_nt: TGTGCCAGCAGTTCCCTCTTTGGAACGTCGAGCTCCTATAATTCACCCCTCCACTTT
cdr3_aa: CASSSLFGTSSSYNSPLHF
clone_size: NA
j_call: TRBJ1-6
v_call: TRBV27
d_call: NA
cdr3_length: 19

cdr3_nt: TGCGCCAGCAGCCAAGCCGAAAGGGAAAGCTATGGCTACACCTTC
cdr3_aa: CASSQAERESYGYTF
clone_size: NA
j_call: TRBJ1-2
v_call: TRBV4-1
d_call: NA
cdr3_length: 15

cdr3_nt: TGTGCCAGTAGTATAGTAGACTTCACAGATACGCAGTATTTT
cdr3_aa: CASSIVDFTDTQYF
clone_size: NA
j_call: TRBJ2-3
v_call: TRBV19
d_call: NA
cdr3_length: 14

cdr3_nt: TGTGCCAGCAGTCCCACGGATCAGCCCCAGCATTTT
cdr3_aa: CASSPTDQPQHF
clone_size: NA
j_call: TRBJ1-5
v_call: TRBV12-3/TRBV12-4
d_call: NA
cdr3_length: 12

cdr3_nt: TGTGCCAGCAGCTTAGCTACAGGGGGCCGGGACATTCAGTACTTC
cdr3_aa: CASSLATGGRDIQYF
clone_size: NA
j_call: TRBJ2-4
v_call: TRBV7-9
d_call: TRBD1
cdr3_length: 15

cdr3_nt: TGTGCCAGCTCACCATTACCCGGACAGCAGAGACAAGAGACCCAGTACTTC
cdr3_aa: CASSPLPGQQRQETQYF
clone_size: NA
j_call: TRBJ2-5
v_call: TRBV18
d_call: NA
cdr3_length: 17

cdr3_nt: TGTGCCACCAGTGACCAACAGGGGGAAGAGACCCAGTACTTC
cdr3_aa: CATSDQQGEETQYF
clone_size: NA
j_call: TRBJ2-5
v_call: TRBV24-1
d_call: TRBD1
cdr3_length: 14

cdr3_nt: TGCGCCAGCAGTGTAAGACAGGGGACCCTATCTGGGGAGCTGTTTTTT
cdr3_aa: CASSVRQGTLSGELFF
clone_size: once
j_call: TRBJ2-2
v_call: TRBV10-2
d_call: TRBD1
cdr3_length: 16

cdr3_nt: TGTGCCAGCAGCTACGGGACAGGGAATCAGCCCCAGCATTTT
cdr3_aa: CASSYGTGNQPQHF
clone_size: NA
j_call: TRBJ1-5
v_call: TRBV5-5
d_call: TRBD1
cdr3_length: 14

cdr3_nt: TGTGCCAGCAGCTCGTCCCGACAGGGGAAAGAGACCCAGTACTTC
cdr3_aa: CASSSSRQGKETQYF
clone_size: NA
j_call: TRBJ2-5
v_call: TRBV28
d_call: TRBD1
cdr3_length: 15

cdr3_nt: TGTGCCAGCAGTGTAAGCAGGGACTATGGCTACACCTTC
cdr3_aa: CASSVSRDYGYTF
clone_size: NA
j_call: TRBJ1-2
v_call: TRBV2
d_call: NA
cdr3_length: 13

cdr3_nt: TGTGCCTGGAGCGGGAGCAATCAGCCCCAGCATTTT
cdr3_aa: CAWSGSNQPQHF
clone_size: NA
j_call: TRBJ1-5
v_call: TRBV30
d_call: NA
cdr3_length: 12

cdr3_nt: TGTGCCAGCAGCTTGGAGGGGACCTACGAGCAGTACTTC
cdr3_aa: CASSLEGTYEQYF
clone_size: NA
j_call: TRBJ2-7
v_call: TRBV7-8
d_call: NA
cdr3_length: 13

cdr3_nt: TGTGCCAGCAGCCAAGATTGGGGACACTTGACCTACGAGCAGTACTTC
cdr3_aa: CASSQDWGHLTYEQYF
clone_size: NA
j_call: TRBJ2-7
v_call: TRBV3-1/TRBV3-2
d_call: NA
cdr3_length: 16

cdr3_nt: TGTGCCAGCAGAGTGGGGGGGGGCGGCACTGAAGCTTTCTTT
cdr3_aa: CASRVGGGGTEAFF
clone_size: NA
j_call: TRBJ1-1
v_call: TRBV27
d_call: NA
cdr3_length: 14

cdr3_nt: TGTGCCATTCGGGACAGGTCCTACGAGCAGTACTTC
cdr3_aa: CAIRDRSYEQYF
clone_size: once
j_call: TRBJ2-7
v_call: TRBV10-3
d_call: TRBD1
cdr3_length: 12

cdr3_nt: TGTGCCAGCAGCCAAGTCCTAGCGGGAGGCCCCAGAGGCGAGCAGTTCTTC
cdr3_aa: CASSQVLAGGPRGEQFF
clone_size: NA
j_call: TRBJ2-1
v_call: TRBV4-2
d_call: TRBD2
cdr3_length: 17

cdr3_nt: TGTGCCAGCAGTTTCTACGGGGGTTTCACAGATACGCAGTATTTT
cdr3_aa: CASSFYGGFTDTQYF
clone_size: NA
j_call: TRBJ2-3
v_call: TRBV28
d_call: NA
cdr3_length: 15

cdr3_nt: TGTGCCAGTAGTATCTACGCGGGAGAGGAGGATGAGCAGTTCTTC
cdr3_aa: CASSIYAGEEDEQFF
clone_size: NA
j_call: TRBJ2-1
v_call: TRBV19
d_call: TRBD2
cdr3_length: 15

cdr3_nt: TGTGCCAGCAGCTTGGTAGGGCCGAGTGGAAACACCATATATTTT
cdr3_aa: CASSLVGPSGNTIYF
clone_size: NA
j_call: TRBJ1-3
v_call: TRBV5-4
d_call: NA
cdr3_length: 15

cdr3_nt: TGTGCCAGTAGTATACGGGGGGCTAGCGGGCCCCTAGGGGAGCAGTTCTTC
cdr3_aa: CASSIRGASGPLGEQFF
clone_size: NA
j_call: TRBJ2-1
v_call: TRBV19
d_call: TRBD2
cdr3_length: 17

cdr3_nt: TGTGCCAGCAGTTCCCGACAGGGTTATGACACCGGGGAGCTGTTTTTT
cdr3_aa: CASSSRQGYDTGELFF
clone_size: NA
j_call: TRBJ2-2
v_call: TRBV27
d_call: TRBD1
cdr3_length: 16

cdr3_nt: TGTGCCAGCAGCCCCGGACAGGGGGCGGGCACTGAAGCTTTCTTT
cdr3_aa: CASSPGQGAGTEAFF
clone_size: NA
j_call: TRBJ1-1
v_call: TRBV5-4
d_call: TRBD1
cdr3_length: 15

cdr3_nt: TGTGCCAGCAGCCGGGACCGGCGGGATACGCAGTATTTT
cdr3_aa: CASSRDRRDTQYF
clone_size: NA
j_call: TRBJ2-3
v_call: TRBV11-2
d_call: NA
cdr3_length: 13

cdr3_nt: TGTGCCAGTAGTATCCGGCACCTGAACACTGAAGCTTTCTTT
cdr3_aa: CASSIRHLNTEAFF
clone_size: NA
j_call: TRBJ1-1
v_call: TRBV19
d_call: NA
cdr3_length: 14

cdr3_nt: TGTGCCAGCAGCTTAGTGGCTAGCGGGAGGGCCGGGGGAGAGACCCAGTACTTC
cdr3_aa: CASSLVASGRAGGETQYF
clone_size: NA
j_call: TRBJ2-5
v_call: TRBV7-9
d_call: TRBD2
cdr3_length: 18

cdr3_nt: TGTGCCAGCAGCTTGGGGGACAGGGCCCACGAGCAGTACTTC
cdr3_aa: CASSLGDRAHEQYF
clone_size: NA
j_call: TRBJ2-7
v_call: TRBV5-6
d_call: TRBD1
cdr3_length: 14

cdr3_nt: TGTGCCAGCAGCTTAAGGGAATCGCATGGCTACACCTTC
cdr3_aa: CASSLRESHGYTF
clone_size: NA
j_call: TRBJ1-2
v_call: TRBV7-2
d_call: NA
cdr3_length: 13

cdr3_nt: TGTGCCAGCAGCCAAGAAGGACAGCTCTACAATGAGCAGTTCTTC
cdr3_aa: CASSQEGQLYNEQFF
clone_size: once
j_call: TRBJ2-1
v_call: TRBV14
d_call: NA
cdr3_length: 15

cdr3_nt: TGCGCCAGCAGCCCGCCGGGACAGGGTCTCGCAGATACGCAGTATTTT
cdr3_aa: CASSPPGQGLADTQYF
clone_size: NA
j_call: TRBJ2-3
v_call: TRBV5-1
d_call: TRBD1
cdr3_length: 16

cdr3_nt: TGTGCCTGGGAGATGGGTCGTACAGGGGCGGACGGGGCCAACGTCCTGACTTTC
cdr3_aa: CAWEMGRTGADGANVLTF
clone_size: NA
j_call: TRBJ2-6
v_call: TRBV30
d_call: TRBD1
cdr3_length: 18

cdr3_nt: TGTGCCAGCAGTTACACTACAGGGGGGCCACAAGGCTACACCTTC
cdr3_aa: CASSYTTGGPQGYTF
clone_size: NA
j_call: TRBJ1-2
v_call: TRBV6-2/TRBV6-3
d_call: TRBD1
cdr3_length: 15

cdr3_nt: TGTGCCAGCAGTTTTGACAGGGGCAATGAGCAGTTCTTC
cdr3_aa: CASSFDRGNEQFF
clone_size: NA
j_call: TRBJ2-1
v_call: TRBV27
d_call: TRBD1
cdr3_length: 13

cdr3_nt: TGTGCCAGTAGTATGGCGGCCTCAGATACGCAGTATTTT
cdr3_aa: CASSMAASDTQYF
clone_size: NA
j_call: TRBJ2-3
v_call: TRBV19
d_call: NA
cdr3_length: 13

cdr3_nt: TGTGCCAGCAGCTTAGGGCGACCTACAGGGAATGGCTACACCTTC
cdr3_aa: CASSLGRPTGNGYTF
clone_size: NA
j_call: TRBJ1-2
v_call: TRBV7-2
d_call: NA
cdr3_length: 15

cdr3_nt: TGTGCCAGCATCAAGGGGGAAAGGCGGGAAAAACTGTTTTTT
cdr3_aa: CASIKGERREKLFF
clone_size: NA
j_call: TRBJ1-4
v_call: TRBV6-6
d_call: NA
cdr3_length: 14

cdr3_nt: TGTGCCAGCAGCTTAGTTCGAGATACGCAGTATTTT
cdr3_aa: CASSLVRDTQYF
clone_size: NA
j_call: TRBJ2-3
v_call: TRBV7-9
d_call: NA
cdr3_length: 12

cdr3_nt: TGTGCCACCAGCAGAGATGGGATAGGGGTTCGTCAGCCCCAGCATTTT
cdr3_aa: CATSRDGIGVRQPQHF
clone_size: NA
j_call: TRBJ1-5
v_call: TRBV15
d_call: NA
cdr3_length: 16

cdr3_nt: TGTGCCAGCAGTTACCGGGCCTCGAGCGACTATGGCTACACCTTC
cdr3_aa: CASSYRASSDYGYTF
clone_size: NA
j_call: TRBJ1-2
v_call: TRBV6-6
d_call: NA
cdr3_length: 15

cdr3_nt: TGTGCCAGCAGCCCGGGACTAGCGGACCAAGAGACCCAGTACTTC
cdr3_aa: CASSPGLADQETQYF
clone_size: many
j_call: TRBJ2-5
v_call: TRBV6-4
d_call: TRBD2
cdr3_length: 15

cdr3_nt: TGTGCCAGCAGCCGGGCTAGCGGGGGATTCAAGCAGTACTTC
cdr3_aa: CASSRASGGFKQYF
clone_size: NA
j_call: TRBJ2-7
v_call: TRBV7-9
d_call: TRBD2
cdr3_length: 14

cdr3_nt: TGCAGTGCTAGTCGAGGGTTAGGTGAAGCTTTCTTT
cdr3_aa: CSASRGLGEAFF
clone_size: NA
j_call: TRBJ1-1
v_call: TRBV20-1
d_call: NA
cdr3_length: 12

cdr3_nt: TGTGCCAGCAGCCCTCCCGACAGGTGGAGGACTGAAGCTTTCTTT
cdr3_aa: CASSPPDRWRTEAFF
clone_size: NA
j_call: TRBJ1-1
v_call: TRBV11-2
d_call: NA
cdr3_length: 15

cdr3_nt: TGTGCCAGCAGTTTCCGGCCGGGCAATTCACCCCTCCACTTT
cdr3_aa: CASSFRPGNSPLHF
clone_size: NA
j_call: TRBJ1-6
v_call: TRBV27
d_call: NA
cdr3_length: 14

cdr3_nt: TGTGCCACCACACGGGCGGGAGTCATCTTC
cdr3_aa: CATTRAGVIF
clone_size: NA
j_call: TRBJ2-1
v_call: TRBV7-6
d_call: TRBD2
cdr3_length: 10

cdr3_nt: TGTGCCAGCAGCGTAATGACAGGGGGAACTGAAGCTTTCTTT
cdr3_aa: CASSVMTGGTEAFF
clone_size: NA
j_call: TRBJ1-1
v_call: TRBV9
d_call: TRBD1
cdr3_length: 14

cdr3_nt: TGCGCCAGCAGCTACCCTCCGGGACAGAGAAACACTGAAGCTTTCTTT
cdr3_aa: CASSYPPGQRNTEAFF
clone_size: NA
j_call: TRBJ1-1
v_call: TRBV5-1
d_call: TRBD1
cdr3_length: 16

cdr3_nt: TGTGCCATCAGTTATGGGACTAGCGGGAGAGGGCAACGTGAGCAGTTCTTC
cdr3_aa: CAISYGTSGRGQREQFF
clone_size: NA
j_call: TRBJ2-1
v_call: TRBV10-3
d_call: TRBD2
cdr3_length: 17

cdr3_nt: TGTGCCAGCTCACTAGCGGACGCCTACGAGCAGTACTTC
cdr3_aa: CASSLADAYEQYF
clone_size: NA
j_call: TRBJ2-7
v_call: TRBV6-5
d_call: TRBD2
cdr3_length: 13

cdr3_nt: TGTGCCAGCAGCCGCCCGGGACTAGCGGGAGGTGGCCTTTACTTC
cdr3_aa: CASSRPGLAGGGLYF
clone_size: NA
j_call: TRBJ2-7
v_call: TRBV3-1/TRBV3-2
d_call: TRBD2
cdr3_length: 15

cdr3_nt: TGTGCCAGCAGCCCCTGGGGCGGGTCCTACGAGCAGTACTTC
cdr3_aa: CASSPWGGSYEQYF
clone_size: NA
j_call: TRBJ2-7
v_call: TRBV3-1/TRBV3-2
d_call: NA
cdr3_length: 14

cdr3_nt: TGCAGTGCTAGTACGGGCCGGGGACTAGCGCGCTCCTACAATGAGCAGTTCTTC
cdr3_aa: CSASTGRGLARSYNEQFF
clone_size: few
j_call: TRBJ2-1
v_call: TRBV20-1
d_call: TRBD2
cdr3_length: 18

cdr3_nt: TGTGCCAGTACCCTATTCGGGATGAACACTGAAGCTTTCTTT
cdr3_aa: CASTLFGMNTEAFF
clone_size: NA
j_call: TRBJ1-1
v_call: TRBV19
d_call: NA
cdr3_length: 14